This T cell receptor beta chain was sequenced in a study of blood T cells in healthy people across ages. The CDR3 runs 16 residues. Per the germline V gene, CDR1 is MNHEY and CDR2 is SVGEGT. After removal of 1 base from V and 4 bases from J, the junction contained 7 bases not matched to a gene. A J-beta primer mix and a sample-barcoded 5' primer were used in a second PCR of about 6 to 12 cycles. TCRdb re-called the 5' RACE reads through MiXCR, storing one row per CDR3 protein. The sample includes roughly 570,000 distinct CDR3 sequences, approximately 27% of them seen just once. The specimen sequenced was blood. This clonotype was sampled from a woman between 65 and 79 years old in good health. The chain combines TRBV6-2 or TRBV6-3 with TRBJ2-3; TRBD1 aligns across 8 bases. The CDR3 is CASSYYDRGSADTQYF. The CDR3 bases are TGTGCCAGCAGTTACTACGACAGGGGAAGCGCAGATACGCAGTATTTT.